This is a list of T cell receptor beta chains from one sample in a study of blood T cell repertoires in COVID-19. Repertoires were generated with immunoSEQ multiplex PCR, while TCRdb's copy carries only in-frame clones and drops some. The sample yields about 260,000 clones, about 91% seen once. The sample taken for sequencing was peripheral blood. These receptors were collected from a person aged 18-30 years with COVID-19, enrolled during active disease. The CDR3 runs from the conserved cysteine through the conserved F or W. Fields, in order: J gene, V gene, D gene, clone size, CDR3 protein. D genes are given only for firm matches. Rows may omit the clone size; those that give it use once, few, many or a size class.

J: TRBJ1-2
V: TRBV7-9
D: .
size: few
CDR3: CASSLGQSYGYTF

J: TRBJ2-7
V: TRBV7-9
D: TRBD1
size: .
CDR3: CASSLEGQGAYEQYF

J: TRBJ2-6
V: TRBV24-1
D: TRBD2
size: once
CDR3: CATSVSGSSPGANVLTF

J: TRBJ2-3
V: TRBV7-8
D: .
size: .
CDR3: CASSLYLNTDTQYF

J: TRBJ2-5
V: TRBV30
D: .
size: .
CDR3: CAWSVVRGAASAQYF

J: TRBJ1-2
V: TRBV3-1/TRBV3-2
D: .
size: .
CDR3: CASSQAYQGSGYTF

J: TRBJ2-3
V: TRBV27
D: TRBD2
size: once
CDR3: CASSWAGGGTDTQYF

J: TRBJ1-2
V: TRBV27
D: TRBD1
size: .
CDR3: CASSPSSTGLSGYTF

J: TRBJ1-1
V: TRBV4-1
D: TRBD1
size: .
CDR3: CASAQTGITEAFF

J: TRBJ1-1
V: TRBV14
D: .
size: .
CDR3: CASSQVAGEAFF

J: TRBJ2-7
V: TRBV14
D: TRBD1
size: .
CDR3: CASSLAGTGEYEQYF

J: TRBJ1-1
V: TRBV27
D: .
size: few
CDR3: CASSLSVWGRTNTEAFF

J: TRBJ2-5
V: TRBV2
D: TRBD2
size: .
CDR3: CASSEGLAGPRGGQYF

J: TRBJ2-7
V: TRBV27
D: .
size: once
CDR3: CASSWGAGSYEQYF

J: TRBJ2-5
V: TRBV5-4
D: TRBD2
size: .
CDR3: CASSHAGGSGSLKTQYF

J: TRBJ1-1
V: TRBV6-5
D: .
size: .
CDR3: CAARQPNTEAFF

J: TRBJ1-2
V: TRBV5-6
D: .
size: once
CDR3: CASSLTGVLMSYTF

J: TRBJ2-2
V: TRBV5-1
D: .
size: .
CDR3: CASSIDRANTGELFF

J: TRBJ2-1
V: TRBV25-1
D: TRBD1
size: .
CDR3: CASRPLSGTGDNEQFF

J: TRBJ2-1
V: TRBV24-1
D: TRBD1
size: .
CDR3: CATSSPVDRGHHNEQFF

J: TRBJ1-1
V: TRBV27
D: .
size: .
CDR3: CASSSLSMSTEAFF

J: TRBJ2-7
V: TRBV6-5
D: .
size: .
CDR3: CASSYSSGWEQYF

J: TRBJ1-2
V: TRBV24-1
D: .
size: .
CDR3: CATSDFSPGGSYGYTF

J: TRBJ2-6
V: TRBV7-9
D: .
size: .
CDR3: CASSLTPGSGANVLTF

J: TRBJ2-3
V: TRBV27
D: .
size: once
CDR3: CASSSPSSTDTQYF

J: TRBJ2-3
V: TRBV5-1
D: TRBD2
size: .
CDR3: CASSELAGDTDTQYF

J: TRBJ2-1
V: TRBV7-9
D: .
size: .
CDR3: CASSLARGLTFF

J: TRBJ1-1
V: TRBV19
D: .
size: .
CDR3: CASSIQFNTEAFF

J: TRBJ1-1
V: TRBV7-2
D: .
size: .
CDR3: CASSLQGGNTEAFF

J: TRBJ2-1
V: TRBV11-3
D: .
size: .
CDR3: CASSAENKGGEQFF

J: TRBJ2-3
V: TRBV7-9
D: .
size: .
CDR3: CASSLELSTDTQYF

J: TRBJ1-1
V: TRBV7-6
D: TRBD1
size: once
CDR3: CASSLARQGASIAEAFF

J: TRBJ2-7
V: TRBV5-1
D: .
size: .
CDR3: CASSSTGHLSEQYF

J: TRBJ2-1
V: TRBV11-2
D: TRBD2
size: .
CDR3: CASSLLLAGENEQFF

J: TRBJ1-5
V: TRBV25-1
D: TRBD1
size: .
CDR3: CASSPGQGGNQPQHF

J: TRBJ1-1
V: TRBV20-1
D: .
size: .
CDR3: CSASLPQEWNTEAFF

J: TRBJ2-7
V: TRBV5-6
D: TRBD2
size: .
CDR3: CASRPAGVLYEQYF

J: TRBJ2-2
V: TRBV6-6
D: .
size: few
CDR3: CATSSKNTGELFF

J: TRBJ1-2
V: TRBV10-1
D: .
size: few
CDR3: CASSEDRGISGYTF

J: TRBJ1-1
V: TRBV18
D: .
size: .
CDR3: CASSPPRGPFQAFF